This T cell receptor (beta chain) was captured by sequencing in a study of blood T cells in healthy people across ages. V gave up 3 bases and J gave up 6 bases, with 22 bases separating them. This CDR3 region has 17 residues. There were at least 5 micrograms of total RNA extracted from every sample. The use of a sample-barcoded 5' primer and a J-beta primer mix characterized a second PCR of roughly 6 to 11 cycles. The study obtained at least 2.5 million CDR3-containing paired-end reads from every sample. TCRdb redid the calling of the 5' RACE reads with MiXCR, one entry per CDR3 protein. Of roughly 680,000 distinct CDR3 sequences in the sample, 45% to 60% were seen once. This clonotype was counted many times.

This chain uses TRBV12-3 or TRBV12-4 with TRBJ2-3; D might be TRBD2 (6 bases). The TCR originated in an elderly woman in good health. Sequencing was carried out using blood. CDR3 region: CASSFHQRGAGGDTQYF. The CDR3 DNA sequence: TGTGCCAGCAGTTTTCATCAGAGAGGGGCTGGAGGGGATACGCAGTATTTT.